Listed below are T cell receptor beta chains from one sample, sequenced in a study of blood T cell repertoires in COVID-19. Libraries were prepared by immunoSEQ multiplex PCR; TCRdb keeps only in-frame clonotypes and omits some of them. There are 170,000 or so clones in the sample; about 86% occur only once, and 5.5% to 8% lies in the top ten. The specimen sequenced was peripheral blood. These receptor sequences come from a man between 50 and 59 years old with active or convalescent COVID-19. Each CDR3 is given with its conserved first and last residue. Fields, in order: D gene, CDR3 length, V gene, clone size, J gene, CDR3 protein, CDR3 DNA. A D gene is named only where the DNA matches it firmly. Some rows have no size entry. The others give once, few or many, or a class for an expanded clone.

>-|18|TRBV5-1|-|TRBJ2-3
CASSLVAGHTLRTDTQYF
TGCGCCAGCAGCTTGGTGGCGGGCCACACGTTGCGCACAGATACGCAGTATTTT
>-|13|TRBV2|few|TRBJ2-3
CASSGISTDTQYF
TGTGCCAGCAGTGGTATAAGCACAGATACGCAGTATTTT
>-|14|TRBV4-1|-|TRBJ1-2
CASSQTLANYGYTF
TGCGCCAGCAGCCAGACTTTGGCTAACTATGGCTACACCTTC
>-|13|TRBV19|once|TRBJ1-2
CASSIGGFYGYTF
TGTGCCAGTAGTATAGGGGGCTTCTATGGCTACACCTTC
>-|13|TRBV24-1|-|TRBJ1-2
CATSNRGSRGYTF
TGTGCCACCAGTAATCGGGGGTCTCGGGGCTACACCTTC
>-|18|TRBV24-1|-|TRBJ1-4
CATNLLGTSLATNEKLFF
TGTGCCACCAATCTTCTTGGGACATCCCTTGCAACTAATGAAAAACTGTTTTTT
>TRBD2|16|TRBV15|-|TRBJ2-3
CATSRVSGGAGDTQYF
TGTGCCACCAGCAGAGTCAGCGGGGGGGCCGGGGATACGCAGTATTTT
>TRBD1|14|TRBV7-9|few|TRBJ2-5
CASSLFGQGETQYF
TGTGCCAGCAGCTTATTTGGACAGGGAGAGACCCAGTACTTC
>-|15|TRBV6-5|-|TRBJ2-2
CASSKDSANTGELFF
TGTGCCAGCAGCAAAGACAGTGCGAACACCGGGGAGCTGTTTTTT
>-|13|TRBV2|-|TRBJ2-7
CASAQAFSYEQYF
TGTGCCAGCGCACAGGCGTTCTCCTACGAGCAGTACTTC
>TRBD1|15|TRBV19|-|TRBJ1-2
CASSGTGTGDYGYTF
TGTGCCAGTAGTGGAACCGGGACAGGGGACTATGGCTACACCTTC
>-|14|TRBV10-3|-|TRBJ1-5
CAISDPTGGQPQHF
TGTGCCATCAGTGACCCAACAGGCGGTCAGCCCCAGCATTTT
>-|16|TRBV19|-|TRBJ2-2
CASSSGPTRGTGELFF
TGTGCCAGTAGTTCCGGGCCCACAAGGGGTACCGGGGAGCTGTTTTTT
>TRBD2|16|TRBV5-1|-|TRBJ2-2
CASSFRSGVPTGELFF
TGCGCCAGCAGCTTCCGTAGCGGGGTCCCCACCGGGGAGCTGTTTTTT
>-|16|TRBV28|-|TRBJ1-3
CASSPHGTIAGNTIYF
TGTGCCAGCAGTCCCCACGGGACAATAGCAGGAAACACCATATATTTT
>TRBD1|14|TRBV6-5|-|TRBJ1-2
CASSSTGGNYGYTF
TGTGCCAGCAGTTCCACAGGGGGCAACTATGGCTACACCTTC
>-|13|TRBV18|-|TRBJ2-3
CASSAASTDTQYF
TGTGCCAGCTCAGCCGCGTCCACAGATACGCAGTATTTT
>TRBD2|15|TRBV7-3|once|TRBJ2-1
CASSPVRGDGNEQFF
TGTGCCAGCAGCCCAGTGCGGGGGGACGGCAATGAGCAGTTCTTC
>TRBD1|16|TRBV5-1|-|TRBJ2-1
CASSIFPGQGSNEQFF
TGCGCCAGCAGTATTTTCCCGGGACAGGGAAGCAATGAGCAGTTCTTC
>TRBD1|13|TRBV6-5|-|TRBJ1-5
CASSQDRLQPQHF
TGTGCCAGCAGTCAGGACAGGCTCCAGCCCCAGCATTTT
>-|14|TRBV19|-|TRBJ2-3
CASSTLLATDTQYF
TGTGCCAGTAGTACCCTTTTGGCCACAGATACGCAGTATTTT
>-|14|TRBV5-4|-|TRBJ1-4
CASSSGATNEKLFF
TGTGCCAGCAGCTCGGGGGCAACTAATGAAAAACTGTTTTTT
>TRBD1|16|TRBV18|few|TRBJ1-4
CASSPGQGAFMEKLFF
TGTGCCAGCTCACCTGGACAGGGGGCGTTCATGGAAAAACTGTTTTTT
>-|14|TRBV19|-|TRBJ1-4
CASSIGGASSWLFF
TGTGCCAGTAGTATAGGAGGAGCGTCTAGCTGGCTGTTTTTT
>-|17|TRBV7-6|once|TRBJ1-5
CASSLDFAGSGNQPQHF
TGTGCCAGCAGCTTAGATTTTGCGGGTTCGGGCAATCAGCCCCAGCATTTT
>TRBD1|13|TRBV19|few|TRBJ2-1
CASTHTGGNEQFF
TGTGCCAGTACCCACACAGGGGGCAATGAGCAGTTCTTC
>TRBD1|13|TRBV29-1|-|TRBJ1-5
CSVVQGAGQPQHF
TGCAGCGTAGTCCAGGGGGCAGGTCAGCCCCAGCATTTT
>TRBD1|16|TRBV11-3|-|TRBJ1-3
CASSSRWTGTGNTIYF
TGTGCCAGCAGCTCACGTTGGACAGGGACTGGAAACACCATATATTTT
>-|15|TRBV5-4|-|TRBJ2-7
CASSVAGPDPYEQYF
TGTGCCAGCAGCGTAGCCGGCCCAGACCCCTACGAGCAGTACTTC
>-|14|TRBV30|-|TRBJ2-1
CAWSVQGRPDEQFF
TGTGCCTGGAGTGTACAGGGCAGACCCGATGAGCAGTTCTTC
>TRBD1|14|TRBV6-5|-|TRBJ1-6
CASRKTGNNSPLHF
TGTGCCAGCAGGAAGACAGGGAATAATTCACCCCTCCACTTT
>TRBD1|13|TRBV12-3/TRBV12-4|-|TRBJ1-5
CASSLAGGQPQHF
TGTGCCAGCAGTTTGGCAGGGGGACAGCCCCAGCATTTT
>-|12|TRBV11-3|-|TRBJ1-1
CASSLVRGLAFF
TGTGCCAGCAGCCTAGTAAGGGGTTTGGCTTTCTTT
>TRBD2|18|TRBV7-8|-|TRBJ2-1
CASRRSVSGTSRSYEQFF
TGTGCCAGCAGACGAAGTGTCTCCGGGACTAGCAGGTCGTATGAGCAGTTCTTC
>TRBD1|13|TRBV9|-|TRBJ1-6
CASNQGVNSPLHF
TGTGCCAGCAACCAGGGGGTTAACTCACCCCTCCACTTT
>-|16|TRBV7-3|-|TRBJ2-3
CASSRYLTTSTDTQYF
TGTGCCAGCAGTCGATACTTAACGACAAGCACAGATACGCAGTATTTT
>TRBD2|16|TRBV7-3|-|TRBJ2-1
CASSLTFHGGNNEQFF
TGTGCCAGCAGCTTAACGTTCCACGGGGGGAACAATGAGCAGTTCTTC
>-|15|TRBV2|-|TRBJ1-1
CASSTVAQPNTEAFF
TGTGCCAGTTCAACTGTGGCACAGCCAAACACTGAAGCTTTCTTT
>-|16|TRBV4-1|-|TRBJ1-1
CASSQTGRGGGTEAFF
TGCGCCAGCAGCCAAACAGGGAGGGGGGGCGGCACTGAAGCTTTCTTT
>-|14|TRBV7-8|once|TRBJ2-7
CASSLAGSRYEQYF
TGTGCCAGCAGCTTAGCGGGCAGTCGCTACGAGCAGTACTTC
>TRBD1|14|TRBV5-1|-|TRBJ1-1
CASSLGQGSPEAFF
TGCGCCAGCAGCTTGGGACAGGGGTCCCCTGAAGCTTTCTTT
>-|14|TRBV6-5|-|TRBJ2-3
CASLEIARSDTQYF
TGTGCCAGCCTAGAGATAGCTCGATCAGATACGCAGTATTTT
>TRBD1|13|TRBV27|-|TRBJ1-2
CASSADRVNGYTF
TGTGCCAGCAGTGCGGACAGGGTAAATGGCTACACCTTC
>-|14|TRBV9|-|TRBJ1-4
CASSPQGRDEKLFF
TGTGCCAGCAGTCCACAGGGTAGGGATGAAAAACTGTTTTTT
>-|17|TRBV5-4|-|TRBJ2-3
CASSAPGQWASTDTQYF
TGTGCCAGCAGCGCGCCAGGACAGTGGGCTAGCACAGATACGCAGTATTTT
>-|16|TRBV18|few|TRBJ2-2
CASSPRTSWDTGELFF
TGTGCCAGCTCACCACGAACTAGCTGGGACACCGGGGAGCTGTTTTTT